These 11 T cell receptor beta chains originate from one sample sequenced in a study of beta chain features in type 1 diabetes. Of the isolated RNA, all was reverse transcribed, and so the sequenced material was expressed TCRB transcripts. Here immunoSEQ multiplex PCR was the method, and the copy in TCRdb shows in-frame clones only, minus some. The sample contains 860,000 or so clones, under 20% of which appear only once. The specimen was naive CD4+ T cells from blood. The receptor source for this set is a young woman in good health.

The chain recombines TRBV6-6 with TRBJ2-6; D call uncertain. The CDR3 loop spans 15 amino acids. CDR1 and CDR2 (germline): MNHNY, SVGAGI (reference sequence). V dropped 4 bases and J dropped 2 bases, with 9 bases sitting between them. CDR3 in DNA: TGTGCCAGCAGTTTTGGACCTCCTGGGGCCAACGTCCTGACTTTC. This translates into CASSFGPPGANVLTF.

The J gene is TRBJ2-1, the V gene TRBV4-2, with TRBD2 matching over 7 bases. The CDR3 length is 15 residues. With V trimmed by 1 base and J by 4 bases, 4 bases remained unmatched. Germline CDR1 is LGHNA and CDR2 is YNFKEQ. The CDR3 DNA is TGTGCCAGCAGCCAAGCGGCTAGCGGTTACAATGAGCAGTTCTTC. It codes for CASSQAASGYNEQFF.

This clone was counted between two and nine times. This chain uses TRBV2 with TRBJ2-2; 11 nucleotides agree with TRBD2. Germline CDR1 is SNHLY and CDR2 is FYNNEI. CDR3 length: 16 residues. V trimming: 5 bases; J trimming: 6 bases; junction bases outside the gene matches: 8. CDR3 residues: CASSLTSGRKPGELFF. CDR3 coding DNA: TGTGCCAGCAGTCTAACTAGCGGGAGAAAGCCCGGGGAGCTGTTTTTT.

The CDR3: CASSQRDRAALMNTEAFF. The CDR3 DNA is TGTGCCAGCAGCCAGCGGGACAGAGCCGCTCTTATGAACACTGAAGCTTTCTTT. V is TRBV7-9 and J is TRBJ1-1; TRBD1 aligns across 7 bases. The V gene end was trimmed by 5 bases and the J gene end by 0 bases; junction bases not matched to a gene: 15. The CDR3 covers 18 residues. Germline CDR1 reads SEHNR; CDR2 reads FQNEAQ (reference sequence).

The chain is built from TRBV9 and TRBJ2-2; tentative D call: TRBD1 (6 bases). The V and J ends lost 2 bases and 4 bases respectively, with 12 bases between them. Germline lookup yields CDR1 SGDLS and CDR2 YYNGEE. This CDR3 is 15 amino acids long. CDR3 sequence reads: CASSVRTVSTGELFF. The CDR3 DNA follows: TGTGCCAGCAGCGTTAGGACAGTGAGCACCGGGGAGCTGTTTTTT.

This clone was detected a few times. V is TRBV7-2 and J is TRBJ1-1; TRBD1 matches at 11 bases. Germline V lookup: CDR1 SGHTA, CDR2 FQGNSA. V was clipped by 7 bases and J by 5 bases; unmatched bases: 9. The CDR3 length is 15 residues. Here the CDR3 reads CASTAWDRGGTEAFF. Here the CDR3 DNA reads TGTGCCAGCACAGCCTGGGACAGGGGGGGAACTGAAGCTTTCTTT.

This clone was seen a handful of times. The CDR3 DNA reads as TGTGCCAGCAGCCCACGGGAGGAGATCACAGATACGCAGTATTTT. This translates into CASSPREEITDTQYF. This rearrangement joins TRBV7-2 to TRBJ2-3, with 7 bases matching TRBD2. Germline V gives CDR1 SGHTA, CDR2 FQGNSA. J lost 2 bases, V lost 5 bases, and 7 bases had no gene match. CDR3 length: 15 amino acids.

This chain uses TRBV2 with TRBJ2-7; 9 bases fit TRBD1. In germline, CDR1 is SNHLY, CDR2 FYNNEI. With 5 bases clipped from V and 6 bases from J, the junction kept 8 bases outside the gene matches. The CDR3 is 14 residues long. Here the CDR3 reads CASSPTTGGIEQYF. CDR3 nucleotide sequence: TGTGCCAGCAGTCCTACGACAGGGGGTATCGAGCAGTACTTC.

V gene TRBV9 combines with J gene TRBJ2-1; D may be TRBD2 (6 bases). Germline assignment: CDR1 SGDLS and CDR2 YYNGEE. The CDR3 length is 17 residues. V was clipped by 4 bases and J by 0 bases, with 17 bases between them. The CDR3 is CASSFRKEGSSYNEQFF. The CDR3 region has the DNA TGTGCCAGCAGCTTTCGCAAGGAGGGGAGCTCCTACAATGAGCAGTTCTTC.

The genes are TRBV4-3 and TRBJ2-5; possible D gene TRBD2, 5 bases. V dropped 0 bases and J dropped 2 bases, with 13 bases sitting between them. The CDR3 covers 16 residues. The germline V gene encodes CDR1 LGHNA and CDR2 YSLEER. CDR3 protein: CASSQDLGRGQETQYF. The CDR3 region has the DNA TGCGCCAGCAGCCAAGATCTAGGTCGCGGGCAAGAGACCCAGTACTTC.

The V gene is TRBV5-1, the J gene TRBJ2-3, with D perhaps matching TRBD1 (5 bases). CDR1 and CDR2 (germline): SGHRS, YFSETQ. This CDR3 comprises 15 residues. V lost 0 bases and J 0 bases, leaving 8 bases between the germline ends. CDR3 region: CASSLAGYSTDTQYF. CDR3 coding DNA: TGCGCCAGCAGCTTGGCAGGGTACAGCACAGATACGCAGTATTTT.